The entry that follows covers one T cell receptor beta chain sequence. The antigen remains unidentified. CDR1 is MNHEY and CDR2 is SVGAGI in the germline V gene. V shed 2 bases and J 4 bases; nucleotides not matched to a gene: 4. The CDR3 sequence is 15 residues long. This entry is derived from a study of cytomegalovirus exposure and HLA in healthy donors. The primer mix had 60 Vbeta and 13 Jbeta primers. Measured with immunoSEQ multiplex PCR; TCRdb has only the in-frame clones, and not every one. The table lists about 150,000 clones, about three quarters of them singletons. General study results and limits: Later on, an analysis showed TCR association rates differing by HLA locus, with DRB1 the most and HLA-C the fewest. In a later analysis, at a false discovery rate of 0.05, 15,000 to 20,000 TCR beta sequences were associated with HLA alleles. Sequencing artifact likely explains a cluster of highly shared sequence variants.

The specimen was PBMCs. The origin of this receptor is a man aged 35 to 55 in good health and CMV-seropositive. This chain joins TRBV6-5 and TRBJ1-5; TRBD1 matches 8 bases. CDR3 in DNA: TGTGCCAGCAGTTACACTGGACAGGGTAATCAGCCCCAGCATTTT. Translated: CASSYTGQGNQPQHF.